One sample yielded the 9 T cell receptor beta chains listed below, sequenced in a study of T cell clonality in common variable immunodeficiency. Clones were read by immunoSEQ multiplex PCR, and TCRdb kept only the in-frame ones, dropping some. This repertoire lists 45,000 to 60,000 clones without singletons; approximately 6.3% sits in the top ten. Source material: peripheral blood mononuclear cells. These receptors originate from a person between 18 and 75 years old in good health.

This clone was found many times. Read data end 3 residues before the CDR3 end; the end is taken from the germline J gene. V is TRBV29-1 and J is TRBJ2-2; 8 bases agree with TRBD1. CDR3 length: 14 residues. Looked up from germline, CDR1 is SQVTM and CDR2 is ANQGSEA. V shed 7 bases, J shed 7 bases, and the junction held 11 bases outside the gene matches. CDR3 bases read: TGCAGCGCCGAGGGGACAGGATGGGACGGGGAG. It specifies CSAEGTGWDGE. The complete CDR3 reads CSAEGTGWDGELFF.

Comments on this clone: The sequenced fragment ends 3 residues before the CDR3 boundary, so the rest is inferred from the germline J gene. V is TRBV5-8 and J is TRBJ2-3; no firm D call. Germline CDR1 and CDR2: SGHTS and YDEGEE. CDR3 length: 14 amino acids. The CDR3 DNA, read in part, is TGTGCCAGCAGCTTGGTACAGATACAAGAGACG. It specifies CASSLVQIQET. The CDR3 in full is CASSLVQIQETQYF.

By sample share, this clone is medium-sized. The read terminates 3 residues before the CDR3 end, so the remaining end is supplied by the germline J gene. The V and J genes are TRBV20-1 and TRBJ2-3; TRBD2 might be the D (5 bases). V was clipped by 5 bases and J by 7 bases, with 19 bases between them. Germline V gene sequence: CDR1 DFQATT, CDR2 SNEGSKA (reference sequence). The CDR3 extends over 14 amino acids. CDR3 loop: CSALHSDTPNTQYF. CDR3 DNA, as far as it was read: TGCAGTGCTTTACATAGCGACACCCCTAATACG.

This clone was seen at least ten times. The read finishes 3 residues shy of the CDR3 end, and the germline J gene is used to complete it. The V gene is TRBV5-1, the J gene TRBJ1-6; possible D gene TRBD1, 5 bases. The CDR3 has 15 amino acids. Germline V lookup: CDR1 SGHRS, CDR2 YFSETQ. V was pared by 0 bases and J by 8 bases, with 12 bases between. The CDR3 is CASSLGAGDHSPLHF. CDR3 DNA, as far as it was read: TGCGCCAGCAGCTTGGGCGCGGGGGATCATTCACCC.

By its share, this clone is medium-sized. The CDR3 DNA, read in part, is TGTGCCAGCAGTTACTCGGACTCTGGGCAAGAGACC. Translation: CASSYSDSGQET. The complete CDR3 sequence is CASSYSDSGQETQYF. V and J are TRBV6-2 or TRBV6-3 and TRBJ2-5, with a possible D match to TRBD2 (5 bases). From the germline J gene comes the end of the CDR3, since the read stops 3 residues before it. Trimming stripped 0 bases from V and 2 bases from J, with 10 bases between. Looked up from germline, CDR1 is MNHEY and CDR2 is SVGEGT. The CDR3 is 15 amino acids.

This clone was observed at least ten times. The CDR3 end lies 3 residues beyond the end of the read and is filled in from the germline J gene. The sample has other DNA sequences that encode this CDR3 too. The chain has TRBV16 and TRBJ1-1, with D unresolved. This CDR3 contains 13 residues. Per the germline V gene, CDR1 is KGHSY and CDR2 is FQNENV. With 6 bases removed from V and 2 bases from J, the gap between germline ends came to 10 bases. CDR3 bases read: TGTGCCAGCAGTCTCGACAAAAACACTGAA. Translating it yields CASSLDKNTE. In full, the CDR3 is CASSLDKNTEAFF.

In its sample, this clone was seen many times. The read ends 3 residues shy of where the CDR3 ends; the end is completed using the germline J gene. The J gene is TRBJ2-3, the V gene TRBV13, with D perhaps matching TRBD2 (5 bases). Trimming cost V 2 bases and J 1 base, with 10 bases left between them. The germline CDR1 and CDR2 sequences are PRHDT and FYEKMQ (reference sequence). The CDR3 sequence is 15 residues long. Incomplete CDR3 DNA: TGTGCCAGCAGCTTAAGGCGGGTGGGCACAGATACG. This encodes CASSLRRVGTDT. The whole CDR3 sequence is CASSLRRVGTDTQYF.

This clone was counted many times. The read terminates 3 residues ahead of where the CDR3 ends, so the germline J gene completes it. The chain has TRBV5-1 and TRBJ2-7, with D uncertain. This CDR3 comprises 14 residues. From germline, CDR1 is SGHRS and CDR2 YFSETQ. Trimming left V 0 bases short and J 2 bases short, with 9 bases between. CDR3 residues: CASSLEAQAYEQYF. The covered CDR3 bases are TGCGCCAGCAGCTTGGAGGCACAAGCCTACGAG. Supplemented by reference TRBV5-1 and TRBJ2-7, the full variable domain reads KAGVTQTPRYLIKTRGQQVTLSCSPISGHRSVSWYQQTPGQGLQFLFEYFSETQRNKGNFPGRFSGRQFSNSRSEMNVSTLELGDSALYLCASSLEAQAYEQYFGPGTRLTVT.

Remarks on this clone: The CDR3 end falls 3 residues outside the read, so it is completed with the germline J gene. The chain links TRBV20-1 to TRBJ2-3; 8 bases line up with TRBD2. The V gene end was trimmed by 6 bases and the J gene end by 2 bases; junction bases not matched to a gene: 10. The CDR3 length is 15 residues. Germline V gene sequence: CDR1 DFQATT, CDR2 SNEGSKA (reference sequence). CDR3 protein: CSAEDGRGATDTQYF. The sequenced CDR3 bases are TGCAGTGCCGAGGATGGGCGGGGGGCCACAGATACG.